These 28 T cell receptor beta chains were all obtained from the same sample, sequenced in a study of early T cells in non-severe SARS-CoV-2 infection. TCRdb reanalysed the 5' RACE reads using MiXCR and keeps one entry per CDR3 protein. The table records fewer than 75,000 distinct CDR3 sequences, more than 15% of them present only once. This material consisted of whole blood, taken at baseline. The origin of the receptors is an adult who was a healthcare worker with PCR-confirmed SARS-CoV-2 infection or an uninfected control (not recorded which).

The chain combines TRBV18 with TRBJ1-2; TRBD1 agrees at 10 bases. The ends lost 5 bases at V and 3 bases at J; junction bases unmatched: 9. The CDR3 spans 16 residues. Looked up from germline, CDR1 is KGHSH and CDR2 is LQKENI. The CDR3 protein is CASSTAGDRGHYGYTF. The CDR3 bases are TGTGCCAGCTCAACCGCAGGGGACAGGGGACACTATGGCTACACCTTC.

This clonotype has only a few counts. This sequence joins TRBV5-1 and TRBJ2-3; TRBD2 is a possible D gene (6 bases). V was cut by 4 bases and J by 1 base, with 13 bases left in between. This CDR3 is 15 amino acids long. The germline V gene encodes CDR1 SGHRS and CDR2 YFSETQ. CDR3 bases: TGCGCCAGCAGCGGGGGGTCGCACCGCACAGATACGCAGTATTTT. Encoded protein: CASSGGSHRTDTQYF.

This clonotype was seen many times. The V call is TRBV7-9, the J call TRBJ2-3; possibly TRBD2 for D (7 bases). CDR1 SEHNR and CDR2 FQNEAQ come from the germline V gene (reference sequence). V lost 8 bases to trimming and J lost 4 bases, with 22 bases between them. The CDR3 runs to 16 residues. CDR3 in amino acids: CASLLTRGARSDTQYF. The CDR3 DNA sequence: TGTGCCAGCCTTCTAACCCGGGGGGCGCGTTCAGATACGCAGTATTTT.

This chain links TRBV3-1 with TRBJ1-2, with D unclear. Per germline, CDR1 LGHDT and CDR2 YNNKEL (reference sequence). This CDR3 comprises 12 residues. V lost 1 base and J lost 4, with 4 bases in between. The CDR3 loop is CASSQGGYGYTF. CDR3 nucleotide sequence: TGTGCCAGCAGCCAAGGGGGCTATGGCTACACCTTC.

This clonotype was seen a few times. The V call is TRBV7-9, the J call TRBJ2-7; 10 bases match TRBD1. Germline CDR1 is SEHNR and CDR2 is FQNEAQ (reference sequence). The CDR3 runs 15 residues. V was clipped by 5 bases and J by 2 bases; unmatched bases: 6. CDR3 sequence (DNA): TGTGCCAGCAGCCTAGGACAGGGGGTCACCTACGAGCAGTACTTC. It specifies CASSLGQGVTYEQYF.

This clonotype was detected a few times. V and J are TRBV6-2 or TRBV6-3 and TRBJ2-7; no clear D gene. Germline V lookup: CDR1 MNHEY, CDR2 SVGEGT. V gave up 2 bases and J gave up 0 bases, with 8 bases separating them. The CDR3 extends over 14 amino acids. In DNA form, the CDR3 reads TGTGCCAGCAGTTACCCCACTGACTCCTACGAGCAGTACTTC. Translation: CASSYPTDSYEQYF.

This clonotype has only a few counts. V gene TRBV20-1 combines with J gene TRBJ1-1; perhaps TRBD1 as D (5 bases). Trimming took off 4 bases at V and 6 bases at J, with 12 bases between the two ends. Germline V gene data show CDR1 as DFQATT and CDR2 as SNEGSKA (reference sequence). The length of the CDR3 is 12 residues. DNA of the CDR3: TGCAGTGCTATGCGGGGGATCGCTGAAGCTTTCTTT. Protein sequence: CSAMRGIAEAFF.

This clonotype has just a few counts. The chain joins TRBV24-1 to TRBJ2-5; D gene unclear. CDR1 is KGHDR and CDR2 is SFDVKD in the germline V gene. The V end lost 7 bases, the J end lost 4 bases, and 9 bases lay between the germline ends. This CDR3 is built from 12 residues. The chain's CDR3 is CATRGTLETQYF. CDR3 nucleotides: TGTGCCACCAGGGGAACCCTAGAGACCCAGTACTTC.

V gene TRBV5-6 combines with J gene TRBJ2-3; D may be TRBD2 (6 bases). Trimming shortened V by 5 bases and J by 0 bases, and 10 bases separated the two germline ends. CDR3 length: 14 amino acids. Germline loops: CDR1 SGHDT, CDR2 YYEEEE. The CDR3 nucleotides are TGTGCCAGCAGGGCGGGGATAAGCACAGATACGCAGTATTTT. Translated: CASRAGISTDTQYF.

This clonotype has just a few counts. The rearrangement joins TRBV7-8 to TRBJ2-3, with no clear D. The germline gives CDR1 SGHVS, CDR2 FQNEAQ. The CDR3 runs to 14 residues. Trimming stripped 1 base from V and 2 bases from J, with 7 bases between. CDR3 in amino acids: CASSLEGITDTQYF. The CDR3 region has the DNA TGTGCCAGCAGCTTAGAGGGCATCACAGATACGCAGTATTTT.

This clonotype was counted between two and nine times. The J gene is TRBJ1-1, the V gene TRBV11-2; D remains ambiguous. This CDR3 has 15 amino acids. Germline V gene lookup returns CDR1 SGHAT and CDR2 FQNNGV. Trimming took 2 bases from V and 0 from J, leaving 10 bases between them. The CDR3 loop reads CASSLSPDMNTEAFF. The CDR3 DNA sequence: TGTGCCAGCAGCTTAAGTCCAGATATGAACACTGAAGCTTTCTTT. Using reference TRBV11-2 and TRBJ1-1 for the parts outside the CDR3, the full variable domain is EAGVAQSPRYKIIEKRQSVAFWCNPISGHATLYWYQQILGQGPKLLIQFQNNGVVDDSQLPKDRFSAERLKGVDSTLKIQPAKLEDSAVYLCASSLSPDMNTEAFFGQGTRLTVV.

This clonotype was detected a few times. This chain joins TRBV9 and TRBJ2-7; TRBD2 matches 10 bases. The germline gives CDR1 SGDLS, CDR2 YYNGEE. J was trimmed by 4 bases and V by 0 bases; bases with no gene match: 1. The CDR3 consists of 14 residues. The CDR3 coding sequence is TGTGCCAGCAGCGTAGGAGCGGGAGGGTACGAGCAGTACTTC. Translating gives CASSVGAGGYEQYF. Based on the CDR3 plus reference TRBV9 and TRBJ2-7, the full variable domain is DSGVTQTPKHLITATGQRVTLRCSPRSGDLSVYWYQQSLDQGLQFLIQYYNGEERAKGNILERFSAQQFPDLHSELNLSSLELGDSALYFCASSVGAGGYEQYFGPGTRLTVT.

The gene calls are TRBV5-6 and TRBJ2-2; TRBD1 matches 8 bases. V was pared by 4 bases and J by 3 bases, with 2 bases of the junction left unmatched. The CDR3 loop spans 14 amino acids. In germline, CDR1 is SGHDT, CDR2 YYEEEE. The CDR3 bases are TGTGCCAGCAGCAAGGACAGGGACACCGGGGAGCTGTTTTTT. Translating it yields CASSKDRDTGELFF.

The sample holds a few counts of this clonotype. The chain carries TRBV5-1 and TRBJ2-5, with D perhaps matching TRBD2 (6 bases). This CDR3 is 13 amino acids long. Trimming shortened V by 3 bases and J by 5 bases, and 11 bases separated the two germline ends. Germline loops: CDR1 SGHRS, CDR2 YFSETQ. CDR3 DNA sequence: TGCGCCAGCAGCTCTGGCGCGGGGGAGACCCAGTACTTC. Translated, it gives CASSSGAGETQYF.

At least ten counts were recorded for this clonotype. The CDR3 protein is CASNANSPLHF. The CDR3 DNA reads TGTGCCAGCAATGCGAATTCACCCCTCCACTTT. This rearrangement joins TRBV6-1 to TRBJ1-6; D is ambiguous. The germline V gene has CDR1 MNHNS and CDR2 SASEGT. The CDR3 length is 11 residues. The V end was cut by 7 bases, the J end by 7 bases, with 5 bases between.

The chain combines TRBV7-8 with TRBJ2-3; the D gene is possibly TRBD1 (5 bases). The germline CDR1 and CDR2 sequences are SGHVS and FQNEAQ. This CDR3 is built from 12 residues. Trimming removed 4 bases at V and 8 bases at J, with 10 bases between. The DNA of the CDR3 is TGTGCCAGCAGCTCTGGACAAAGTACGCAGTATTTT. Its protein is CASSSGQSTQYF.

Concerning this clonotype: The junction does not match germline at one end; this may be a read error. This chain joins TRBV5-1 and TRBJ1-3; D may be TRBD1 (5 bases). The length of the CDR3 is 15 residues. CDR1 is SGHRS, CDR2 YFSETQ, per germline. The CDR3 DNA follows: TGCGCCAGCAGCTTGGGGGGGACCTCTGGAAACACAATATATTTT. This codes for CASSLGGTSGNTIYF.

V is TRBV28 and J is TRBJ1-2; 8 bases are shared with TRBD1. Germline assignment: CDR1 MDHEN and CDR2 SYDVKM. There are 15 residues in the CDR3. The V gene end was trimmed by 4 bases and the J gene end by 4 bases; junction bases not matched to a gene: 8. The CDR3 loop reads CASSSRGRWIYGYTF. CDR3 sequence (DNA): TGTGCCAGCAGTTCCAGGGGGCGCTGGATCTATGGCTACACCTTC.

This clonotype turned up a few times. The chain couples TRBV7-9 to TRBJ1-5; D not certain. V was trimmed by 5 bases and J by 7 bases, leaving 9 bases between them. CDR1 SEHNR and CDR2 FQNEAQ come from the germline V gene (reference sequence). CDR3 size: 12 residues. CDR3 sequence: CASSPPNQPQHF. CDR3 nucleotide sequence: TGTGCCAGCAGCCCGCCTAACCAGCCCCAGCATTTT.

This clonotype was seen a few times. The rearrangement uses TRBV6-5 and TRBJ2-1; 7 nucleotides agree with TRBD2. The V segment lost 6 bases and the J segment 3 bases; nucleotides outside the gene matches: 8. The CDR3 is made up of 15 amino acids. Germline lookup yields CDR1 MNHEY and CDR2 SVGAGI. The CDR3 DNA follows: TGTGCCAGCAGCAGAAGCGGGACTTTCTACAATGAGCAGTTCTTC. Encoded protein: CASSRSGTFYNEQFF.

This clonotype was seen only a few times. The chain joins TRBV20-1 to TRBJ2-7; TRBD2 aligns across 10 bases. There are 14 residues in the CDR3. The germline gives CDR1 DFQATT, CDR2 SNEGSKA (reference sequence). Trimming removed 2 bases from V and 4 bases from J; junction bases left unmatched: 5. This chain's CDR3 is CSARMSGREYEQYF. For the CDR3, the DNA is TGCAGTGCTAGAATGAGCGGGAGGGAGTACGAGCAGTACTTC.

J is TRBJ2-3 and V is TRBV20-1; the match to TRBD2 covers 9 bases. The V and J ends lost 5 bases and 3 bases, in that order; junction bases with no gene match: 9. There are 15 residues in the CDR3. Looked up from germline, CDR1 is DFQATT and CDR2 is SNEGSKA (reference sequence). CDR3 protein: CSAGRGAGGTDTQYF. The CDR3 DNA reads TGCAGTGCTGGCCGGGGAGCGGGAGGAACAGATACGCAGTATTTT.

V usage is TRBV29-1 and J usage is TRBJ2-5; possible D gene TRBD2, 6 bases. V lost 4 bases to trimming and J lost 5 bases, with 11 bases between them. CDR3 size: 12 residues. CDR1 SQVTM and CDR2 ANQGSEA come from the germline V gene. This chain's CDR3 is CSVAGSGETQYF. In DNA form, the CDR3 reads TGCAGCGTTGCCGGGAGCGGGGAGACCCAGTACTTC.

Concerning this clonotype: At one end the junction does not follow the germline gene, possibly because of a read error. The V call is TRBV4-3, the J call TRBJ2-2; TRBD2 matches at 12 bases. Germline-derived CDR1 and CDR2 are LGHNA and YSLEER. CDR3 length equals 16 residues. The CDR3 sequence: CASSLVLAGGAGELFF. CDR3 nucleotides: TGCGCCAGCAGCCTCGTACTAGCGGGAGGCGCCGGAGAGCTGTTTTTT.

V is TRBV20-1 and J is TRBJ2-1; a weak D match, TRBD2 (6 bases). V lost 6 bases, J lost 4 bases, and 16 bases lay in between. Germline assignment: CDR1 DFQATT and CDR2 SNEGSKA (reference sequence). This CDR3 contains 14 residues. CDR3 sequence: CSAPLTGEYNEQFF. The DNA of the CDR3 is TGCAGTGCCCCCCTGACGGGAGAGTACAATGAGCAGTTCTTC.

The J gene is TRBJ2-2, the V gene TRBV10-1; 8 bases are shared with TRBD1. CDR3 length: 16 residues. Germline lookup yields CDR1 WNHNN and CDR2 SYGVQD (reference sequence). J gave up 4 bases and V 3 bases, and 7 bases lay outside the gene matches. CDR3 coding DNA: TGCGCCAGCAGTGATGGGCAGGGGGCTACCACCGGGGAGCTGTTTTTT. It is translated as CASSDGQGATTGELFF.

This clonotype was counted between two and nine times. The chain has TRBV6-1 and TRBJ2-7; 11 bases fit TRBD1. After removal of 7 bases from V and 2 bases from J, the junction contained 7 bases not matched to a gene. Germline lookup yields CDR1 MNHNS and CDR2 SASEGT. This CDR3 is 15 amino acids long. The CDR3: CASKREGQGAYEQYF. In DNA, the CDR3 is TGTGCCAGCAAACGGGAGGGACAGGGGGCCTACGAGCAGTACTTC.

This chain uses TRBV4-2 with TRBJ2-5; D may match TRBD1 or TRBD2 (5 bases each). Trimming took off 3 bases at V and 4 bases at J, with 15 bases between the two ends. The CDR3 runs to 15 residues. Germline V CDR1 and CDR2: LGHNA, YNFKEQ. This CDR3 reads CASSQAGTTAETQYF. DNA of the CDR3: TGTGCCAGCAGCCAGGCCGGGACGACCGCAGAGACCCAGTACTTC.